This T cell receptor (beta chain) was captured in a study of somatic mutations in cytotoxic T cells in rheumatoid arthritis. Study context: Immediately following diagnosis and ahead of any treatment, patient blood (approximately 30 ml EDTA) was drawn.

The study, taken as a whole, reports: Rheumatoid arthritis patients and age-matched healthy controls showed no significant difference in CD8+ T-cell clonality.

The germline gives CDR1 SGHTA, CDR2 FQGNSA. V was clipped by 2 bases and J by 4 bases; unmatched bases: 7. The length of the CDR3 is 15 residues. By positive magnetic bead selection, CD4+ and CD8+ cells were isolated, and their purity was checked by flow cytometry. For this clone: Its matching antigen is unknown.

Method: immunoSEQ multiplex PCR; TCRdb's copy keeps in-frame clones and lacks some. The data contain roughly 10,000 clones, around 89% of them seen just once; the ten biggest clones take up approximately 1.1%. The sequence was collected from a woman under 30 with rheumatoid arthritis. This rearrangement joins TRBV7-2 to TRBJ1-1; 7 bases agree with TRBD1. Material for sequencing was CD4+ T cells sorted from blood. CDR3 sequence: CASSLYRRGLTEAFF. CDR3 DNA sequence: TGTGCCAGCAGCTTATACCGGAGGGGGCTCACTGAAGCTTTCTTT.